By share of the sample, the clone carrying this T cell receptor (beta chain) is medium-sized (0.01 to 0.1%). Its antigen remains unknown. CDR3 length: 13 amino acids. V gave up 9 bases and J gave up 6 bases, with 15 bases separating them. The V gene's germline CDR1 is ENHRY and CDR2 SYGVKD. The time point denotes: blood at routine non-recurrence follow-up after resection. Unsorted tumor, nontumor lung tissue or cryopreserved PBMC supplied the whole RNA. The data are from a study of spatial heterogeneity in lung cancer. Study-level background: There were consistently more beta-chain sequences detected than alpha-chain sequences. The average appearance count of each unique TCR and UMI combination in raw reads was more than 9.5.

Each TCR cDNA molecule carried a unique molecular identifier. Via MiXCR, TCRdb re-called the 5' RACE reads, giving one row per CDR3 protein. The sample carries fewer than 60,000 distinct CDR3 sequences, roughly 8.1% recorded once. Study observations and caveats: Compared with follow-up, resection was when ubiquitous expanded tumor TCRs appeared in blood more.

The chain carries TRBV10-3 and TRBJ1-5, with a weak D call TRBD1 (6 bases). This TCR came from a female donor with early-stage non-small cell lung cancer. This sample comprised PBMCs, obtained at follow-up. The CDR3 reads CAIKDRDTQPQHF. As DNA, the CDR3 is TGTGCCATAAAGGACAGAGATACTCAGCCCCAGCATTTT.